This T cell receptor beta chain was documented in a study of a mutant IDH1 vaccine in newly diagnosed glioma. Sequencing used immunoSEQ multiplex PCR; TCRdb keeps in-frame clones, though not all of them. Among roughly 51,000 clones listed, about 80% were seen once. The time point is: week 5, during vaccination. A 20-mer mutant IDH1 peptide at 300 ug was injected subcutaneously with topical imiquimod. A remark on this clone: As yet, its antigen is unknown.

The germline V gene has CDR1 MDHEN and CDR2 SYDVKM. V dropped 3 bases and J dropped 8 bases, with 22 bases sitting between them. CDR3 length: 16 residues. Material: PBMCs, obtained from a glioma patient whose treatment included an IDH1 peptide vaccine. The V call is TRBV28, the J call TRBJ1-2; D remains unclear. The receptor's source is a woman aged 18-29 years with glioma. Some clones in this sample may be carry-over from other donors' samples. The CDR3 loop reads CASSFPGRQPTIGYTF. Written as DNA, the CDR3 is TGTGCCAGCAGTTTCCCCGGGAGGCAGCCGACTATAGGCTACACCTTC.